What follows are 15 T cell receptor beta chains derived from one specimen sequenced in a study of cytomegalovirus exposure and HLA in healthy donors. Vbeta (60) and Jbeta (13) primers were used in the PCR. Profiled with immunoSEQ multiplex PCR; TCRdb holds only in-frame clones, not every one. The repertoire holds 55,000 to 65,000 clones, with 65% to 80% as singletons. The sequenced material came from PBMCs. The receptors stem from a woman between 25 and 40 years old in good health and CMV-seronegative.

In this sample, this clone turned up once. J is TRBJ2-7 and V is TRBV4-3; the D gene is possibly TRBD2 (5 bases). With 1 base removed from V and 2 bases from J, the gap between germline ends came to 9 bases. Germline values: CDR1 LGHNA, CDR2 YSLEER. CDR3 size: 14 residues. CDR3 residues: CASSQALGAYEQYV. The CDR3 DNA reads as TGCGCCAGCAGCCAAGCCTTGGGAGCCTACGAGCAGTACGTC.

The J gene is TRBJ1-5, the V gene TRBV5-6; 7 nucleotides match TRBD1. CDR1 and CDR2 (germline): SGHDT, YYEEEE. Germline trimming cut 4 bases from V and 10 bases from J; bases unmatched to any gene: 11. CDR3 length: 14 amino acids. DNA of the CDR3: TGTGCCAGCAGCCAAGAGACAGGGAATACCCCCCAGCATTTT. This gives the protein CASSQETGNTPQHF.

The V call is TRBV11-3, the J call TRBJ2-3; 8 nucleotides match TRBD1. The CDR3 runs to 15 residues. With 1 base clipped from V and 2 bases from J, the junction kept 2 bases outside the gene matches. Germline V gives CDR1 SGHNT, CDR2 YENEEA. CDR3 DNA: TGTGCCAGCAGCTTAGGGGGACAGGACACAGATACGCAGTATTTT. Its translation is CASSLGGQDTDTQYF.

This clone was detected once. The rearrangement joins TRBV7-2 to TRBJ2-3; TRBD2 matches 16 bases. Germline CDR1 and CDR2: SGHTA and FQGNSA. Trimming at V came to 5 bases and at J to 5 bases, leaving 7 bases not matched to a gene. This CDR3 is built from 17 residues. The CDR3 DNA follows: TGTGCCAGCAGCCCGGGACTAGCGGGGGGGGTCAAAGATACGCAGTATTTT. It codes for CASSPGLAGGVKDTQYF.

V and J are TRBV6-5 and TRBJ1-1; D unresolved. Trimming left V 3 bases short and J 5 bases short, with 10 bases between. The CDR3 has 13 amino acids. Germline V CDR1 and CDR2: MNHEY, SVGAGI. CDR3 bases: TGTGCCAGCAGTTATTCCATGCGGACTGAAGCTTTCTTT. The encoded protein is CASSYSMRTEAFF.

This chain connects TRBV28 to TRBJ1-1; the match to TRBD1 covers 9 bases. V dropped 6 bases and J dropped 1; count of bases not matched to a gene: 3. The germline V gene encodes CDR1 MDHEN and CDR2 SYDVKM. The CDR3 covers 14 residues. In DNA, the CDR3 is TGTGCCAGCAGCACGGGACAGGGGAACACTGAAGCTTTCTTT. Protein product: CASSTGQGNTEAFF. Combining the CDR3 with reference TRBV28 and TRBJ1-1 gives the whole variable domain DVKVTQSSRYLVKRTGEKVFLECVQDMDHENMFWYRQDPGLGLRLIYFSYDVKMKEKGDIPEGYSVSREKKERFSLILESASTNQTSMYLCASSTGQGNTEAFFGQGTRLTVV.

The CDR3 loop reads CASSRQDEAFF. CDR3 coding DNA: TGTGCCAGCAGCCGACAAGATGAAGCTTTCTTT. The V gene is TRBV7-9, the J gene TRBJ1-1; D is undetermined. Trimming removed 5 bases from V and 7 bases from J, with 8 bases in between. CDR3 size: 11 residues. Germline loops: CDR1 SEHNR, CDR2 FQNEAQ (reference sequence).

This clone has a single count. V and J are TRBV4-3 and TRBJ2-3; 7 nucleotides agree with TRBD1. Trimming at V came to 0 bases and at J to 3 bases, leaving 6 bases not matched to a gene. Germline V CDR1 and CDR2: LGHNA, YSLEER. The length of the CDR3 is 16 residues. In nucleotides, the CDR3 is TGCGCCAGCAGCCAAGAAAGTACAGGGGCGACAGATACGCAGTATTTT. This encodes CASSQESTGATDTQYF.

The sample holds a few counts of this clone. The chain has TRBV4-1 and TRBJ1-2, with D unresolved. The CDR3 loop spans 11 amino acids. The germline V gene has CDR1 MGHRA and CDR2 YSYEKL. Trimming cost V 1 base and J 11 bases, with 8 bases left between them. DNA for the CDR3: TGCGCCAGCAGCCAAGCCCGGGAATACACCTTC. Protein sequence: CASSQAREYTF.

This clone came up a few times. This chain joins TRBV7-2 and TRBJ1-1; no definite D call. Trimming pared 4 bases from V and 0 bases from J, leaving 6 bases between. CDR3 length equals 13 residues. The germline gives CDR1 SGHTA, CDR2 FQGNSA. CDR3 region: CASSSYLNTEAFF. As DNA, the CDR3 is TGTGCCAGCAGCTCCTACCTGAACACTGAAGCTTTCTTT.

The J gene is TRBJ2-1, the V gene TRBV14, with 7 bases lining up with TRBD2. Germline V gene sequence: CDR1 SGHDN, CDR2 FVKESK. CDR3 length: 16 residues. V was pared by 1 base and J by 8 bases, with 11 bases of the junction left unmatched. CDR3 region: CASSQVMGGTWDEQFF. CDR3 nucleotides: TGTGCCAGCAGCCAAGTTATGGGGGGGACGTGGGATGAGCAGTTCTTC.

This clone was seen just once. This rearrangement joins TRBV4-3 to TRBJ1-1, with 11 bases lining up with TRBD1. The V gene end was trimmed by 3 bases and the J gene end by 4 bases; junction bases not matched to a gene: 4. The germline V gene encodes CDR1 LGHNA and CDR2 YSLEER. There are 15 residues in the CDR3. CDR3 residues: CASSQAGQGGTEAFF. CDR3 in DNA: TGCGCCAGCAGCCAGGCGGGACAGGGGGGCACTGAAGCTTTCTTT.

The rearrangement uses TRBV6-4 and TRBJ2-3, with TRBD1 identical over 10 bases. CDR1 MRHNA and CDR2 SNTAGT come from the germline V gene. The CDR3 is made up of 14 amino acids. The ends lost 5 bases at V and 6 bases at J; junction bases unmatched: 5. CDR3 nucleotide sequence: TGTGCCAGCAGTCGACAGGGGGCGGGTGATACGCAGTATTTT. Its protein is CASSRQGAGDTQYF.

Only one count was recorded for this clone. This chain connects TRBV6-6 to TRBJ2-3; the D gene is possibly TRBD1 (6 bases). Germline assignment: CDR1 MNHNY and CDR2 SVGAGI (reference sequence). There are 15 residues in the CDR3. Trimming took off 5 bases at V and 0 bases at J, with 12 bases between the two ends. The CDR3 region is CASSVGGRSTDTQYF. In DNA form, the CDR3 reads TGTGCCAGCAGTGTAGGGGGACGCAGCACAGATACGCAGTATTTT.

The chain recombines TRBV27 with TRBJ2-1; 13 positions agree with TRBD2. Germline CDR1 and CDR2: MNHEY and SMNVEV (reference sequence). V lost 4 bases, J lost 2 bases, and 8 bases stayed unmatched. The CDR3 consists of 18 residues. This chain's CDR3 is CASSWGTSGTEPYNEQFF. Written as DNA, the CDR3 is TGTGCCAGCAGTTGGGGGACTAGCGGGACAGAACCCTACAATGAGCAGTTCTTC.